This TCR beta chain was recovered during a study of cytomegalovirus exposure and HLA in healthy donors. Study conclusions and caveats: Reports indicate that TCR beta sequences accurately predicted the HLA-A and HLA-B alleles of most subjects.

Trimming removed 4 bases from V and 5 bases from J; junction bases left unmatched: 11. The CDR3 has 16 amino acids. Germline CDR1 PRHDT, CDR2 FYEKMQ (reference sequence). The PCR ran on 60 Vbeta and 13 Jbeta primers. TCRdb keeps only in-frame clones here, not all; method: immunoSEQ multiplex PCR. The sample includes about 98,000 clones, around 81% seen only once; the top ten take more than 3%. Donors consisted of healthy bone marrow donors. This clone was detected a few times. Antigen unknown. This receptor was identified in a female donor in good health and CMV-seropositive. This chain connects TRBV13 to TRBJ2-3, with TRBD2 matching over 8 bases. Sequencing used PBMCs. The CDR3 sequence is CASSYPSGGTGDTQYF. In DNA form, the CDR3 reads TGTGCCAGCAGCTATCCCAGCGGGGGTACTGGAGATACGCAGTATTTT.